These 5 T cell receptor beta chains were all obtained from the same sample, sequenced in a study of blood T cells in healthy people across ages (dated by TCRdb to 2014 to 2015). Receptor amplification or capture employed 5' RACE. The listed sequencing device is Illumina HiSeq 2500. A second PCR of roughly 6 to 11 cycles was run with a J-beta primer mix and a sample-barcoded 5' primer. TCRdb handled the public reads itself, with Q25 trimming in fastp and clone calling in MiXCR, and kept productive beta chains. Duplicate CDR3 protein sequences are folded into a single record with the most common DNA and genes. The sample includes hundreds of thousands of distinct CDR3 sequences, with approximately 44% observed a single time. The top ten hold 15% to 25% of the sample. The sample comprised blood. The receptors were gathered from a man in his 60s in good health.

This clonotype has at least ten counts. The chain carries TRBV12-3 or TRBV12-4 and TRBJ2-4; D possibly corresponds to TRBD1 (8 bases). The DNA end lines up better with TRBJ2-7; the J call may be wrong. This CDR3 comprises 13 residues. The CDR3 loop is CASSLTGGGEQYF. In DNA form, the CDR3 reads TGTGCCAGCAGTCTAACAGGGGGGGGCGAGCAGTACTTC.

The J gene is TRBJ1-5, the V gene TRBV4-1, with D maybe TRBD1 (5 bases). Germline V gene sequence: CDR1 MGHRA, CDR2 YSYEKL. The CDR3 contains 15 residues. Trimming took 4 bases from V and 1 from J, leaving 11 bases between them. The CDR3, as DNA: TGCGCCAGCAGCCCCAGGGACTTAAGCAATCAGCCCCAGCATTTT. Its translation: CASSPRDLSNQPQHF.

This clonotype has a handful of counts. V gene TRBV12-3 or TRBV12-4 combines with J gene TRBJ2-5; the D gene is possibly TRBD2 (6 bases). V lost 0 bases and J 2 bases, leaving 10 bases between the germline ends. The CDR3 extends over 15 amino acids. The CDR3 loop is CASSLAPGGQETQYF. CDR3 nucleotide sequence: TGTGCCAGCAGTTTAGCCCCCGGGGGACAAGAGACCCAGTACTTC.

This clonotype was detected only a few times. The junction departs from germline at one end; a sequencing error may be responsible. This rearrangement joins TRBV7-9 to TRBJ1-1, with a tentative D call TRBD1 (5 bases). Per the germline V gene, CDR1 is SEHNR and CDR2 is FQNEAQ (reference sequence). The CDR3 is 13 residues long. The CDR3 DNA sequence: TGTGCCAGCAGCATAGCAGGGTCCACTGAAGCTTTCTTT. This sequence encodes CASSIAGSTEAFF.

The rearrangement joins TRBV11-3 to TRBJ2-7; 15 nucleotides match TRBD2. The trim removed 5 bases at V and 5 bases at J, leaving 19 bases unmatched. From germline, CDR1 is SGHNT and CDR2 YENEEA. The CDR3 extends over 20 amino acids. The CDR3 here is CASSQSVGLAGGLPGHEQYF. CDR3 nucleotide sequence: TGTGCCAGCAGCCAATCCGTTGGACTAGCGGGGGGGCTTCCTGGCCACGAGCAGTACTTC.